This T cell receptor beta chain was sequenced for a study of T cell clonality in common variable immunodeficiency. Germline V gene sequence: CDR1 DFQATT, CDR2 SNEGSKA (reference sequence). The CDR3 length is 12 residues. Trimming took 6 bases from V and 2 from J, leaving 10 bases between them. As concerns this clone: The read stops 3 residues short of the end of the CDR3; the missing end is completed from the germline J gene.

Both groups were predominantly of Caucasian heritage. Profiling relied on immunoSEQ multiplex PCR, and the TCRdb table lists in-frame clones only, not all of them. Singletons are absent from the sample, which has 30,000 to 35,000 clones. The chain joins TRBV20-1 to TRBJ1-2; TRBD1 might be the D (5 bases). The clonotype was recovered from a person aged 18 to 75 in good health. Sequencing was performed on peripheral blood mononuclear cells. The CDR3 loop reads CSAGAGNYGYTF. The sequenced CDR3 bases are TGCAGTGCAGGGGCGGGGAACTATGGC.